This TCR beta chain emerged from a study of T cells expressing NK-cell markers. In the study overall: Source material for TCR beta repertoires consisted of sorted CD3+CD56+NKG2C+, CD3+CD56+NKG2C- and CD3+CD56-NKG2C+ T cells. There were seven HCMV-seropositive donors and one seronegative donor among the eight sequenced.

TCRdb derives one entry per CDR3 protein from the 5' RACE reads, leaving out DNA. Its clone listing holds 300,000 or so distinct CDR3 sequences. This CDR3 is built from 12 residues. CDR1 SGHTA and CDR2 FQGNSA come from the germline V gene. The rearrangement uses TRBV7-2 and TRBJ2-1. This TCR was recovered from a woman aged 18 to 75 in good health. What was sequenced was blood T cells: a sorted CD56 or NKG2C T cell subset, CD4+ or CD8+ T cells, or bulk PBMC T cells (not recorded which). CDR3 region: CASSDTYNEQFF.